This entry features one TCR beta chain sequence. The antigen is undetermined. The CDR3 contains 17 residues. The J segment lost 1 base and the V segment lost 4 bases, leaving 8 bases of the junction unmatched. Per germline, CDR1 MGHRA and CDR2 YSYEKL. Over chemoradiotherapy, repertoires were sampled more than once. Only in-frame clones appear in the TCRdb table, and some are missing; sequencing was by immunoSEQ multiplex PCR. The top ten clones hold approximately 14% of a sample with about 3,300 clones, approximately 71% of them seen once. This sample was included in a study of chemoradiotherapy in HPV16-positive cancers. Study-wide results and caveats: Candidate HPV-specific clones and E7-related TCR motifs grew in tumor during treatment.

The material was obtained from a patient who underwent chemoradiotherapy. The sequence was collected from a human donor with HPV-associated anogenital cancer. J is TRBJ2-3 and V is TRBV4-1; 10 positions agree with TRBD1. CDR3 region: CASSRTGGLTGTDTQYF. For the CDR3, the DNA is TGCGCCAGCAGCCGGACAGGGGGTCTGACGGGCACAGATACGCAGTATTTT.